The 9 T cell receptor beta chains below were found in one sample sequenced in a study of early T cells in non-severe SARS-CoV-2 infection. Each CDR3 protein gets one entry after TCRdb re-called the 5' RACE reads with MiXCR. The table lists under 100,000 distinct CDR3 sequences, 9.5% to 11% of them singletons. The sample comprised whole blood. These receptors were obtained from an adult who was a healthcare worker with PCR-confirmed SARS-CoV-2 infection or an uninfected control (not recorded which).

This clonotype was picked up many times. The chain links TRBV19 to TRBJ2-6; unclear D gene. The V and J ends lost 0 bases and 6 bases respectively, with 6 bases between them. Germline values: CDR1 LNHDA, CDR2 SQIVND (reference sequence). This CDR3 has 14 residues. The CDR3 coding sequence is TGTGCCAGTAGTATAGATGGGGAGGCCAACGTCCTGACTTTC. It yields the protein CASSIDGEANVLTF.

The chain has TRBV6-5 and TRBJ2-7, with TRBD2 identical over 7 bases. The CDR3 extends over 15 amino acids. The V gene's germline CDR1 is MNHEY and CDR2 SVGAGI. Trimming removed 0 bases from V and 4 bases from J; junction bases left unmatched: 6. The CDR3 bases are TGTGCCAGCAGTTACTCGATACGCGGGAGATACGAGCAGTACTTC. Translation: CASSYSIRGRYEQYF.

This clonotype showed up many times. The chain combines TRBV12-3 or TRBV12-4 with TRBJ1-5; a possible D gene is TRBD1 (5 bases). V was cut by 6 bases and J by 7 bases, with 13 bases left in between. The CDR3 extends over 13 amino acids. CDR3 residues: CASSSPGDQPQHF. CDR3 sequence (DNA): TGTGCCAGCAGCTCTCCCGGGGACCAGCCCCAGCATTTT.

A few counts support this clonotype. This chain uses TRBV10-3 with TRBJ2-5; D is uncertain. In germline, CDR1 is ENHRY, CDR2 SYGVKD. V lost 0 bases, J lost 7 bases, and 6 bases lay in between. The CDR3 spans 12 residues. This CDR3 reads CAISESTGTQYF. The DNA for the CDR3 is TGTGCCATCAGTGAGTCCACTGGGACCCAGTACTTC.

Comments on this clonotype: This may come from a read error, since a much larger clone is one base off. J is TRBJ1-2 and V is TRBV7-2; 9 nucleotides line up with TRBD1. Germline V gene sequence: CDR1 SGHTA, CDR2 FQGNSA. This CDR3 has 13 residues. The CDR3 DNA sequence: TGTGTCAGCAGCTTACAGGGGGCGTATGGCTACACCTTC. Amino acids: CVSSLQGAYGYTF.

This clonotype has more than one count but fewer than ten. The V and J genes are TRBV7-6 and TRBJ2-3; D is unresolved. The CDR3 extends over 16 amino acids. Germline CDR1 SGHVS, CDR2 FNYEAQ. V dropped 3 bases and J dropped 5 bases, with 18 bases sitting between them. CDR3 DNA: TGTGCCAGCAGCTTGACCCCGACTTGGGGAAGAGATACGCAGTATTTT. Protein sequence: CASSLTPTWGRDTQYF.

This clonotype was seen many times. The chain carries TRBV5-4 and TRBJ2-2; 8 bases fit TRBD2. J was trimmed by 3 bases and V by 3 bases; bases with no gene match: 13. The germline V gene has CDR1 SGHNT and CDR2 YYREEE (reference sequence). The CDR3 has 18 amino acids. The CDR3 reads CASSSRAGGNEDTGELFF. The CDR3 DNA is TGTGCCAGCAGCTCCCGGGCGGGGGGAAATGAAGACACCGGGGAGCTGTTTTTT.

This clonotype was picked up many times. The chain is built from TRBV20-1 and TRBJ2-7, with D possibly TRBD2 on 7 matching bases. Germline V CDR1 and CDR2: DFQATT, SNEGSKA (reference sequence). This CDR3 has 13 residues. The germline V and J ends were trimmed by 3 bases and 6 bases, with 15 bases remaining between them. The CDR3 is CSARGGAVAEQYF. The DNA of the CDR3 is TGCAGTGCTAGGGGGGGGGCAGTCGCCGAGCAGTACTTC.

This clonotype was detected ten times or more. The chain employs TRBV6-5 and TRBJ1-1, with D possibly TRBD1 on 5 matching bases. The ends were cut back, 10 bases at V and 5 bases at J, with 14 bases in the middle. The germline CDR1 and CDR2 sequences are MNHEY and SVGAGI. This CDR3 is built from 12 residues. The CDR3 sequence: CATGGLGTEAFF. The CDR3 nucleotides read TGTGCCACCGGGGGATTAGGGACTGAAGCTTTCTTT.